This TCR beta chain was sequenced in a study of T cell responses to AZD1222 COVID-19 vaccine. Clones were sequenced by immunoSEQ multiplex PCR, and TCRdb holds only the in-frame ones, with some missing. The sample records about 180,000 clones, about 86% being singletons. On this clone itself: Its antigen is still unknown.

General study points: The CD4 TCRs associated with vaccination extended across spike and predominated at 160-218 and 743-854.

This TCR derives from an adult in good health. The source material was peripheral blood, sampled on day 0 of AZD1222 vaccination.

In nucleotides, the CDR3 is TGCAGAGCGGGGGGGCTGAACGAGCAGTACTTC. Amino acid sequence: CRAGGLNEQYF. The gene calls are TRBV20-1 and TRBJ2-7; TRBD2 aligns across 10 bases. This CDR3 is built from 11 residues. Germline values: CDR1 DFQATT, CDR2 SNEGSKA (reference sequence).